The 9 T cell receptor beta chains presented below share a single source sample, sequenced in a study of blood T cell repertoires in COVID-19. Measured with immunoSEQ multiplex PCR; TCRdb has only the in-frame clones, and not every one. The repertoire holds tens of thousands of clones, with 80% as singletons. The sequencing input was peripheral blood. The receptor source for this set is a woman in her seventies with acute or convalescent COVID-19.

This chain connects TRBV4-2 to TRBJ2-5; the D gene is possibly TRBD2 (7 bases). Looked up from germline, CDR1 is LGHNA and CDR2 is YNFKEQ. This CDR3 has 14 amino acids. V shed 1 base and J shed 5 bases, with 11 bases lying between them. The CDR3 nucleotides are TGTGCCAGCAGCCAAGGGGGGGGCGGGGAGACCCAGTACTTC. Its protein product is CASSQGGGGETQYF.

The J gene is TRBJ1-6, the V gene TRBV6-5; 9 bases match TRBD1. Looked up from germline, CDR1 is MNHEY and CDR2 is SVGAGI. The CDR3 totals 15 residues. Losses at the gene ends were 6 bases for V and 4 bases for J; bases not matched to a gene: 4. The CDR3 DNA follows: TGTGCCAGCAGGCCGGGACAGGGTTATAATTCACCCCTCCACTTT. Its protein is CASRPGQGYNSPLHF.

The chain recombines TRBV6-6 with TRBJ2-3; D is possibly TRBD2 (5 bases). CDR3 size: 16 residues. With 6 bases removed from V and 1 base from J, the gap between germline ends came to 17 bases. From germline, CDR1 is MNHNY and CDR2 SVGAGI (reference sequence). The CDR3 bases are TGTGCCAGCAGCACCACCGTCGGGATGGGCACAGATACGCAGTATTTT. It specifies CASSTTVGMGTDTQYF.

The count of this clone is one. The rearrangement joins TRBV6-1 to TRBJ2-3; weak D call: TRBD2 (7 bases). Germline-derived CDR1 and CDR2 are MNHNS and SASEGT. Trimming stripped 11 bases from V and 4 bases from J, with 19 bases between. There are 14 residues in the CDR3. For the CDR3, the DNA is TGTGCCGGATCCGTCGGGGGGCCTTCAGATACGCAGTATTTT. Translation: CAGSVGGPSDTQYF.

The chain recombines TRBV27 with TRBJ2-3, with TRBD2 matching over 15 bases. The CDR3 has 17 amino acids. Trimming at V came to 6 bases and at J to 8 bases, leaving 12 bases not matched to a gene. Germline-derived CDR1 and CDR2 are MNHEY and SMNVEV (reference sequence). CDR3 coding DNA: TGTGCCAGCAGCTTAGGACTAGCGGGAGGGTCCCAAGGTACGCAGTATTTT. It codes for CASSLGLAGGSQGTQYF.

The chain joins TRBV3-1 (or the pseudogene TRBV3-2) to TRBJ1-2, with 10 bases that match TRBD1. This CDR3 has 15 residues. The V segment lost 0 bases and the J segment 8 bases; nucleotides outside the gene matches: 6. From germline, CDR1 is LGHDT and CDR2 YNNKEL (reference sequence). CDR3 residues: CASSQEFRDRGGYTF. The CDR3 region has the DNA TGTGCCAGCAGCCAAGAGTTCCGGGACAGGGGCGGCTACACCTTC.

The chain combines TRBV28 with TRBJ1-2, with D maybe TRBD1 (5 bases). CDR1 is MDHEN, CDR2 SYDVKM, per germline. The CDR3 totals 12 residues. V was clipped by 4 bases and J by 8 bases, with 11 bases between them. The CDR3 nucleotides are TGTGCCAGCAGTTGGCAGGGTCGGGGCTACACCTTC. Its protein product is CASSWQGRGYTF.

J is TRBJ2-1 and V is TRBV5-1; the match to TRBD2 covers 13 bases. The V and J ends lost 0 bases and 9 bases, in that order; junction bases with no gene match: 6. The V gene's germline CDR1 is SGHRS and CDR2 YFSETQ. The CDR3 has 16 residues. CDR3 amino acids: CASSLDGLAGEREQFF. The CDR3 bases are TGCGCCAGCAGCTTGGATGGACTAGCGGGAGAACGTGAGCAGTTCTTC.

V and J are TRBV5-4 and TRBJ1-1; TRBD1 agrees at 7 bases. CDR3 length: 16 amino acids. Trimming took 4 bases from V and 0 from J; bases not matched to a gene: 9. Germline values: CDR1 SGHNT, CDR2 YYREEE (reference sequence). The CDR3, as DNA: TGTGCCAGCAGCCGCCCGGGACAGCTCTTGAACACTGAAGCTTTCTTT. Encoded protein: CASSRPGQLLNTEAFF.